Sequencing of this TCR beta chain was carried out in a study of regulatory T cells in long-lasting Graves disease (dated by TCRdb to about 2021). About the study as a whole: Persistent Graves' disease meant more than 5 years of antithyroid drug treatment with TSH receptor autoantibodies that stayed positive. TCR sequencing covered around 13 persistent and around 20 newly diagnosed Graves' disease patients, about 35 samples in total. Persistent Graves' disease patients in the clinical cohort had taken antithyroid drugs for roughly 10 years on average. Persistent Graves' disease patients were compared with newly diagnosed Graves' disease patients by peripheral blood TCR sequencing and RNA sequencing. The study was conducted in China and was registered as a clinical trial. Study-level results and caveats: Lower TCR Shannon entropy and fewer highly expanded clones were observed in persistent Graves' disease patients than in newly diagnosed patients, which suggested clonal expansion. TRBV28, TRBJ1-2 and TRBJ2-5 were preferentially used in persistent disease, while TRBV20-1 and TRBJ2-1 were favored in newly diagnosed disease. Sequencing and analysis were restricted to the TCR beta chain. Peripheral blood alone was examined, since thyroid tissue, which constituted the primary lesion, could not be accessed. Patients with persistent disease shared more public clonotypes (about 2,900) than newly diagnosed patients did (about 970). The small sample size was acknowledged by the authors as a limitation that may reduce accuracy.

This clonotype was detected only a few times. Its antigen target is currently unknown. A read error may explain this, as a much larger clone is one base away. No conserved phenylalanine or tryptophan ends this CDR3, so it is likely a read error. The time point label corresponds to: persistent/refractory GD, antithyroid drugs over 5 years with positive TRAb. RNA was extracted from PBMCs in TRIzol for both TCR sequencing and RNA sequencing. The diagnosis of Graves' disease was made according to American Thyroid Association guidelines. Recruitment of patients was carried out at an endocrinology department in Xi'an, China. Each patient gave approximately 9.7 milliliters of peripheral blood, collected in an EDTA anticoagulant tube. Ficoll Paque Plus density gradient separation was used to isolate PBMCs, and no additional T cell sorting was done. RNA quality was checked with an Agilent 2100 Bioanalyzer and agarose gel, and concentration with a NanoDrop 2000.

To prepare the library, multiplex PCR was applied. Sequencing took place on an Illumina HiSeq 4000. iRepertoire HTBI primers and Arm-PCR amplification of CDR3 regions were used to construct TCR beta libraries. Gel purification was performed on PCR products prior to sequencing. Regarding the original processing steps: Across samples, 55 to 80 TRBV and 13 to 15 TRBJ segments were identified and used for gene usage analysis of CDR3 amino acid clonotypes. COPE and FqMerger were used to merge the filtered high-quality paired reads into contigs. BLAST was used to align contigs to IMGT TRBV, TRBD and TRBJ reference genes, with CDR3 defined following IMGT. Any clonotype with a frequency above 0.1% was counted as a highly expanded clone. Shannon entropy was used to measure repertoire diversity, and the Gini coefficient was used to measure V-J evenness. Clonotypes shared by more than one individual were considered public. Starting from the raw public reads, TCRdb applied fastp trimming at Q25, assembled clones with MiXCR and retained in-frame beta chains. Entries that share a CDR3 protein sequence are merged under the most common genes and DNA. The V and J calls were determined by TCRdb, not by the authors. This sample lists a few hundred thousand distinct CDR3 sequences; approximately 23% were detected once. The biggest ten clones account for about 27% of the sample.

Cut back by 3 bases and 1 base, the V and J ends lie 9 bases apart. Ends included, the CDR3 has 14 residues. Only the CDR3 region is kept as DNA, spanning 42 bases read in frame from base 1. The TCR sequence derives from a woman aged 40 to 55 with Graves disease. Donor details come from another sample of the same person, matched by shared clones. This chain is built from TRBV12-3 or TRBV12-4 and TRBJ1-1, with the D gene call left open. The sequencing used peripheral blood mononuclear cells (PBMCs), collected when the disease was refractory, from a patient treated with antithyroid drugs. The nucleotide sequence is TGTGCCAGCAGTTTTCGGGAGGCGAACACTGAAGCTTTCCTT. Its amino acids are CASSFREANTEAFL.